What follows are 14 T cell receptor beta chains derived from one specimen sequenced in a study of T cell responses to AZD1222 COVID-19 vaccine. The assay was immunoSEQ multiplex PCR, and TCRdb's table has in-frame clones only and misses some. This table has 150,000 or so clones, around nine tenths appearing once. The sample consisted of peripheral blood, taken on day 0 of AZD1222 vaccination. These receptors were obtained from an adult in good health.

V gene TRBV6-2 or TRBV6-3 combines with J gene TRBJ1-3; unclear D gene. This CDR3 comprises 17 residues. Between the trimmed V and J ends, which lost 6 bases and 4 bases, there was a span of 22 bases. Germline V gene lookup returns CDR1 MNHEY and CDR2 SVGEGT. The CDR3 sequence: CASSPRPSVDGGNTIYF. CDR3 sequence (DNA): TGTGCCAGCAGCCCTAGACCTAGTGTGGACGGGGGAAACACCATATATTTT.

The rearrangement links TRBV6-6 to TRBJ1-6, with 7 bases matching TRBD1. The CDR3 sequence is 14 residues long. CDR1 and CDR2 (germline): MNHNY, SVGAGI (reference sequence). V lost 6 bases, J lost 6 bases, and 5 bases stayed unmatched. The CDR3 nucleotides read TGTGCCAGCAGGACGACAGGGCCTAATTCACCCCTCCACTTT. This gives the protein CASRTTGPNSPLHF.

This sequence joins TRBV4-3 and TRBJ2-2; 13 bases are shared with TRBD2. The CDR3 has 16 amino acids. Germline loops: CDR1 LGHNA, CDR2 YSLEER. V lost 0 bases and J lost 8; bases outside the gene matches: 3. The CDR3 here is CASSQDGLAGAGELFF. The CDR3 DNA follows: TGCGCCAGCAGCCAAGATGGACTAGCGGGAGCTGGGGAGCTGTTTTTT.

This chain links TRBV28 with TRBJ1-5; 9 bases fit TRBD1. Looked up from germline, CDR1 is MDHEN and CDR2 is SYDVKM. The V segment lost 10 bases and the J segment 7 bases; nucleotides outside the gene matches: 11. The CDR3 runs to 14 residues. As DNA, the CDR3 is TGTGCCACCGAAAGGGACAGGGCCGTCCAGCCCCAGCATTTT. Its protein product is CATERDRAVQPQHF.

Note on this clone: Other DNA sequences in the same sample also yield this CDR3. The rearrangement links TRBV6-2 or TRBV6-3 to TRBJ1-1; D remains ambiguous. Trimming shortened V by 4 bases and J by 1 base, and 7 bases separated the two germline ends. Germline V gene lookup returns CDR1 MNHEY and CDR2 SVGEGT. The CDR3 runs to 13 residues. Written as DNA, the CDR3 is TGTGCCAGCAGTTTCCGGGGGAACACTGAAGCTTTCTTT. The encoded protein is CASSFRGNTEAFF.

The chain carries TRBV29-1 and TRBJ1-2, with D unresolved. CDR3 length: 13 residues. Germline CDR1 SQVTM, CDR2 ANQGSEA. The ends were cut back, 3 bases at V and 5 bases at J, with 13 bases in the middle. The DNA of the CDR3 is TGCAGCGTTGACCCCGGCCCTGGGTATGGCTACACCTTC. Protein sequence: CSVDPGPGYGYTF.

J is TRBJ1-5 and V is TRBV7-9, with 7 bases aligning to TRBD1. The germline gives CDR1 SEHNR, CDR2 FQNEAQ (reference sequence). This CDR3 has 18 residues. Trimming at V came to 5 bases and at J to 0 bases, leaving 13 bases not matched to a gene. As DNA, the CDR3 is TGTGCCAGCAGCCCCTGGGTGGGCAGGGGGGATAGCAATCAGCCCCAGCATTTT. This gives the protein CASSPWVGRGDSNQPQHF.

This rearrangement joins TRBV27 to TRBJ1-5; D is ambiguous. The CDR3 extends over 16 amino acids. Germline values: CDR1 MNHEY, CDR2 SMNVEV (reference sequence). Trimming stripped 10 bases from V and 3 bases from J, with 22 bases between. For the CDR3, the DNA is TGTGCCACAAGTCGTCTAGCTAGTTTAGTCAATCAGCCCCAGCATTTT. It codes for CATSRLASLVNQPQHF.

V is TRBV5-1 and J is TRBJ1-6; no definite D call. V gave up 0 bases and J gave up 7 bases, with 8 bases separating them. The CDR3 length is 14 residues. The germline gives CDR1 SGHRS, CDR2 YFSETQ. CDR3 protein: CASSLALENSPLHF. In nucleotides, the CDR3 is TGCGCCAGCAGCTTGGCCCTAGAAAATTCACCCCTCCACTTT.

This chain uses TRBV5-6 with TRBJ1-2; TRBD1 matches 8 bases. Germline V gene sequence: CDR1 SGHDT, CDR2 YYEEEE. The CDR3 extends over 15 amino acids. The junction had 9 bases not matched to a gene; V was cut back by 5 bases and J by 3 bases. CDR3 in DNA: TGTGCCAGCAGTTCCGGACAGGGCCTCCACTATGGCTACACCTTC. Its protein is CASSSGQGLHYGYTF.

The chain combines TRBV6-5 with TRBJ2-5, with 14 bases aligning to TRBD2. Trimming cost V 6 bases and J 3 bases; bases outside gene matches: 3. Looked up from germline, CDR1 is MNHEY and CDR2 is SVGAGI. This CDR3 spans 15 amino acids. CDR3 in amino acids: CASSPTSGGEETQYF. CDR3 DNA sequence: TGTGCCAGCAGCCCGACTAGCGGGGGGGAAGAGACCCAGTACTTC.

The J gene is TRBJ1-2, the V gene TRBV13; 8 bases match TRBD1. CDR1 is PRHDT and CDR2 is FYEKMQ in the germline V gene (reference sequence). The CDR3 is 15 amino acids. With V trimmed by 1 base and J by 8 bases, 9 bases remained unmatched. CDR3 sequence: CASSLAYQGAEGYTF. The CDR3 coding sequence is TGTGCCAGCAGCTTAGCCTATCAGGGGGCGGAGGGCTACACCTTC.

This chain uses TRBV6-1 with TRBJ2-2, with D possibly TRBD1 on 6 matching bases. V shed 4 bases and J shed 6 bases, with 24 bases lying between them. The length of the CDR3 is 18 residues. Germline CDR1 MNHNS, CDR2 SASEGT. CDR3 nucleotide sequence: TGTGCCAGCAGTGTAATTGATTTTGGGGGCGCAGGGGCCGGGGAGCTGTTTTTT. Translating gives CASSVIDFGGAGAGELFF.

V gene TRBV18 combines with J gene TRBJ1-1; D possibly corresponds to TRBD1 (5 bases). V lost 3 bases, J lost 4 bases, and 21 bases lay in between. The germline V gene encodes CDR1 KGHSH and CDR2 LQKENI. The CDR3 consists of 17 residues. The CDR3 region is CASSPTLPTVGGTEAFF. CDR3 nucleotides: TGTGCCAGCTCACCCACGCTTCCCACCGTGGGGGGCACTGAAGCTTTCTTT.